This T cell receptor (beta chain) was sequenced in a study of blood T cells in healthy people across ages. A sample-barcoded 5' primer and a J-beta primer mix were used in a second PCR of about 7 to 12 cycles. TCRdb passed the 5' RACE reads through MiXCR, listing each CDR3 protein once. This table has approximately 760,000 distinct CDR3 sequences, 25% appearing once. Trimming took 2 bases from V and 6 from J; bases not matched to a gene: 12. This CDR3 contains 16 residues. CDR1 SQVTM and CDR2 ANQGSEA come from the germline V gene. This clonotype has a handful of counts. The data also belong to a second study, concerning T cells of mothers and their children. This second study notes: Second-PCR amplification with M1S added sample barcodes and 2-4 random nucleotides. In unrelated and related pairs, TCR recombination output is shaped in a similar way by thymic selection. Slightly higher, non-significant overlap characterized related mother-child pairs relative to unrelated pairs.

The rearrangement joins TRBV29-1 to TRBJ2-3, with TRBD2 identical over 9 bases. The TCR was taken from a boy aged 5 to 17 in good health. Sequenced material: blood. In nucleotides, the CDR3 is TGCAGCGTTGAATCGTCTAGCGGGACTCCGCCGGATACGCAGTATTTT. This gives the protein CSVESSSGTPPDTQYF.